The sequence of this T cell receptor beta chain was determined in a study of Ad26.COV2.S vaccination and SARS-CoV-2 variants. About the research overall: Once, or twice with 56 days between doses, Ad26.COV2.S was given intramuscularly.

Data came from immunoSEQ multiplex PCR; TCRdb stores just in-frame clones and leaves some out. The repertoire consists of more than 350,000 clones, with about nine tenths occurring once and the leading ten covering approximately 12%. V was cut by 6 bases and J by 7 bases, with 11 bases left in between. The CDR3 length is 12 residues. With regard to this clone: The antigen is unknown.

General study points: In TCR breadth and depth analyses, total T cell responses may have been underestimated. Vaccine and placebo recipients had comparable breadth of non-spike TCRs.

Described treatment: some 20 received Ad26.COV2.S at low or high dose, single or two shots; roughly 5 received placebo; per-sample allocation not given. Samples analyzed were those drawn on day 63 after the first vaccine or placebo injection. An 18-55-year-old adult in Boston served as donor. The TCR comes from a person between 18 and 59 years old who received the Ad26.COV2.S COVID-19 vaccine or a placebo. The chain combines TRBV12-3 or TRBV12-4 with TRBJ2-3; D is ambiguous. The sequencing used peripheral blood, collected in a trial of Ad26.COV2.S vaccine versus placebo. The CDR3 nucleotides read TGTGCCAGCAGCCAAACCCTCAATACGCAGTATTTT. As protein: CASSQTLNTQYF.